This T cell receptor beta chain was sequenced for a study of radiotherapy plus CTLA-4 blockade in lung cancer. Whole-study context: Objective responses arose in approximately 19% of patients, and under 40% experienced disease control.

Study outcomes and limitations: The study found tumor-derived TCR clones expanded in blood after radiotherapy plus ipilimumab. Early blood T cell clone dynamics reportedly forecast response best, with interferon-beta.

Regarding this clone: Its antigen is not known.

The trim removed 6 bases at V and 8 bases at J, leaving 8 bases unmatched. CDR1 and CDR2 from the germline V gene are SGHVS and FQNEAQ. The CDR3 spans 14 residues. Generated by immunoSEQ multiplex PCR, the TCRdb table keeps only in-frame clones and is missing some. The data hold 90,000 to 100,000 clones, with roughly 80% observed a single time. Focal radiation was given together with CTLA-4 blockade (ipilimumab) to patients with chemo-refractory metastatic non-small-cell lung cancer. Specimen: peripheral blood, collected from a patient treated with radiotherapy plus ipilimumab. This clonotype was obtained from a human donor with non-small cell lung cancer that progressed on radiotherapy plus ipilimumab. The V gene is TRBV7-8, the J gene TRBJ1-2; 11 bases line up with TRBD1. The CDR3 spells CASRRGQGDLGYTF. The CDR3 nucleotides are TGTGCCAGCAGAAGGGGACAGGGGGATTTAGGCTACACCTTC.